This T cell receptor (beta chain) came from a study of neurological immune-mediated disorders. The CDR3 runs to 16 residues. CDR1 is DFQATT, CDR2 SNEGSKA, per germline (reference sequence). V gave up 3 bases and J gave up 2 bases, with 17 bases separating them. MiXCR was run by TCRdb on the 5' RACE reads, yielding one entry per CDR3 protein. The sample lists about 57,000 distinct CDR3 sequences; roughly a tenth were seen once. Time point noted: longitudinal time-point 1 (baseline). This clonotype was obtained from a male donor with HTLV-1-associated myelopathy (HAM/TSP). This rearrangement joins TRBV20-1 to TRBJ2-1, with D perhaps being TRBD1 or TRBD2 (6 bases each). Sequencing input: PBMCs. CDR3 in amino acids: CSARERVGGTYNEQFF. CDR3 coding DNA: TGCAGTGCTAGGGAGCGGGTGGGGGGCACCTACAATGAGCAGTTCTTC.